A single sample gave rise to the 10 T cell receptor beta chains below, sequenced in a study of blood T cells in healthy people across ages. Next came a second PCR, run for about 6 to 12 cycles, which used a sample-barcoded 5' primer along with a J-beta primer mix. TCRdb passed the 5' RACE reads through MiXCR, listing each CDR3 protein once. The sample comprises 450,000 to 650,000 distinct CDR3 sequences, less than 25% of which are singletons, and 8.7% rests with the top ten. This sample also appeared in a second study, on T cells of mothers and their children.

Sequencing was done on a sample of blood. The source of these receptors is a boy between 5 and 17 years old in good health.

This clonotype was counted at least ten times. CDR3 region: CASSYSTEANYEQYF. The DNA for the CDR3 is TGTGCCAGCAGTTACTCGACTGAGGCCAACTACGAGCAGTACTTC. The chain links TRBV6-2 or TRBV6-3 to TRBJ2-7, with D uncertain. CDR3 length: 15 residues. V was trimmed by 0 bases and J by 3 bases, leaving 12 bases between them. In germline, CDR1 is MNHEY, CDR2 SVGEGT.

This chain uses TRBV27 with TRBJ2-7; D unclear. The CDR3 loop spans 14 amino acids. Germline V gives CDR1 MNHEY, CDR2 SMNVEV (reference sequence). Trimming took off 5 bases at V and 5 bases at J, with 16 bases between the two ends. Here the CDR3 DNA reads TGTGCCAGCAGTGAAGCCAGGTGGAAAAACGAGCAGTACTTC. It translates to CASSEARWKNEQYF.

The genes are TRBV28 and TRBJ1-1; perhaps TRBD1 as D (5 bases). The V gene's germline CDR1 is MDHEN and CDR2 SYDVKM. The CDR3 sequence is 14 residues long. Between the trimmed V and J ends, which lost 3 bases and 5 bases, there was a span of 13 bases. DNA of the CDR3: TGTGCCAGCAGTTTTATTCTTGGGGGTACTGAAGCTTTCTTT. Translation gives CASSFILGGTEAFF. Based on the CDR3 plus reference TRBV28 and TRBJ1-1, the full variable domain is DVKVTQSSRYLVKRTGEKVFLECVQDMDHENMFWYRQDPGLGLRLIYFSYDVKMKEKGDIPEGYSVSREKKERFSLILESASTNQTSMYLCASSFILGGTEAFFGQGTRLTVV.

The sample holds many counts of this clonotype. This rearrangement joins TRBV6-4 to TRBJ1-2; TRBD1 matches 9 bases. CDR1 and CDR2 (germline): MRHNA, SNTAGT. Trimming removed 0 bases from V and 4 bases from J; junction bases left unmatched: 9. The CDR3 loop spans 17 amino acids. CDR3 region: CASSDSPLTGGIYGYTF. DNA of the CDR3: TGTGCCAGCAGTGACTCCCCTTTGACAGGGGGGATCTATGGCTACACCTTC.

This clonotype was seen repeatedly, ten times or more. The chain joins TRBV5-1 to TRBJ1-2; 7 bases are shared with TRBD1. This CDR3 is 15 amino acids long. V lost 1 base to trimming and J lost 5 bases; unmatched junction nucleotides: 8. The germline gives CDR1 SGHRS, CDR2 YFSETQ. DNA for the CDR3: TGCGCCAGCAGCTTGTCCTGGGACAGCCTGTATGGCTACACCTTC. This encodes CASSLSWDSLYGYTF.

The gene calls are TRBV27 and TRBJ2-3; 7 bases are a match to TRBD2. This CDR3 has 13 amino acids. V lost 3 bases to trimming and J lost 6 bases; unmatched junction nucleotides: 3. Germline-derived CDR1 and CDR2 are MNHEY and SMNVEV (reference sequence). The CDR3 here is CASSFAGADTQYF. The DNA of the CDR3 is TGTGCCAGCAGTTTTGCGGGAGCCGATACGCAGTATTTT.

This clonotype was seen more than once but under ten times. The gene calls are TRBV5-1 and TRBJ2-4; no reliable D call. The CDR3 covers 15 residues. Trimming took off 0 bases at V and 3 bases at J, with 10 bases between the two ends. Germline lookup yields CDR1 SGHRS and CDR2 YFSETQ. CDR3 protein: CASSLDVAGKNIQYF. CDR3 nucleotide sequence: TGCGCCAGCAGCTTGGATGTGGCCGGCAAAAACATTCAGTACTTC.

This clonotype has a handful of counts. V gene TRBV9 combines with J gene TRBJ2-5; no clear D. Germline CDR1 SGDLS, CDR2 YYNGEE. Trimming removed 0 bases at V and 4 bases at J, with 10 bases between. This CDR3 spans 14 amino acids. The CDR3 region has the DNA TGTGCCAGCAGCGTAGATATTAGTCCAGAGACCCAGTACTTC. It is translated as CASSVDISPETQYF.

V usage is TRBV20-1 and J usage is TRBJ2-5; the D gene is possibly TRBD1 (6 bases). The CDR3 length is 15 residues. Germline V gene sequence: CDR1 DFQATT, CDR2 SNEGSKA (reference sequence). The germline V and J ends were trimmed by 3 bases and 1 base, with 15 bases remaining between them. CDR3 sequence: CSARPIGQTQETQYF. CDR3 coding DNA: TGCAGTGCTAGGCCCATCGGACAGACCCAAGAGACCCAGTACTTC.

The chain is built from TRBV19 and TRBJ2-7; TRBD2 might be the D (5 bases). The CDR3 consists of 15 residues. The V gene's germline CDR1 is LNHDA and CDR2 SQIVND (reference sequence). V lost 3 bases to trimming and J lost 2 bases, with 14 bases between them. The CDR3 DNA reads TGTGCCAGTAGTATTGCGGGCCTTACAACCTACGAGCAGTACTTC. Translation: CASSIAGLTTYEQYF.